The source of this T cell receptor (beta chain) is a study of blood T cell repertoires in COVID-19. Across the whole study: Acute and convalescent COVID-19 samples came from the United States, Italy and Spain. Sources were T cells, B-cell-depleted T cells, or PBMCs; the material itself was cDNA or gDNA.

Participants' own reports of clinical history determined their cohort assignment. Among Cohort 3 donors, those recovered had two negative PCRs, clearance, or symptom resolution. V was cut by 9 bases and J by 5 bases, with 25 bases left in between. This CDR3 has 16 amino acids. CDR1 is SNHLY and CDR2 is FYNNEI in the germline V gene. The repertoire was sequenced with immunoSEQ multiplex PCR; TCRdb's copy has only in-frame clones and lacks some. The sample comprises about 350,000 clones, about 87% of which are singletons, and about 5.7% rests with the top ten. V gene TRBV2 combines with J gene TRBJ2-5; D possibly corresponds to TRBD1 (6 bases). The specimen sequenced was PBMCs or T cells enriched from blood (not recorded which). This clonotype was obtained from a woman aged 25-40 years who had recovered from COVID-19. The DNA for the CDR3 is TGTGCCAGGAGGGGGACACAGGGTCGCCTTGGGGAGACCCAGTACTTC. Its translation: CARRGTQGRLGETQYF.